Sequencing of this T cell receptor beta chain was carried out in a study of blood T cell repertoires in COVID-19. Germline V gene sequence: CDR1 MDHEN, CDR2 SYDVKM. Unmatched junction bases numbered 9, after V lost 6 bases and J lost 2 bases. The CDR3 spans 17 residues. TCRdb's table, derived via immunoSEQ multiplex PCR, lists solely in-frame clones and lacks some. The profile shows about 480,000 clones, around 89% of them singletons. V is TRBV28 and J is TRBJ2-5; 13 nucleotides agree with TRBD2. Specimen: peripheral blood. This sequence was found in a woman aged 25-40 years with acute or convalescent COVID-19. The CDR3 is CASSFLGLAGEQETQYF. The CDR3 DNA follows: TGTGCCAGCAGCTTCCTCGGACTAGCGGGGGAGCAAGAGACCCAGTACTTC.